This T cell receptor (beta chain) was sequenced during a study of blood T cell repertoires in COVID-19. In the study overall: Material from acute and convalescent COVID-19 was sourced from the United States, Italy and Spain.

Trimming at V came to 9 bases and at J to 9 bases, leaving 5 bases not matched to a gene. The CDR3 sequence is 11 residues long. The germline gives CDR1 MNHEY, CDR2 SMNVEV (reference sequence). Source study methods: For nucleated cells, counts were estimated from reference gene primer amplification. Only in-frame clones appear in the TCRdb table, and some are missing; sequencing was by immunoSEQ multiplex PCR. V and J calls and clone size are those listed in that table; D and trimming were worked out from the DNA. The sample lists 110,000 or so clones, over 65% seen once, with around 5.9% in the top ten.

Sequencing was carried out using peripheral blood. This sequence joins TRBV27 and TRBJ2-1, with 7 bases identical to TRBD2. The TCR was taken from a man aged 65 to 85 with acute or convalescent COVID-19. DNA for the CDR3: TGTGCCAGTCGTTGGGGGGGTGAGCAGTTCTTC. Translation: CASRWGGEQFF.